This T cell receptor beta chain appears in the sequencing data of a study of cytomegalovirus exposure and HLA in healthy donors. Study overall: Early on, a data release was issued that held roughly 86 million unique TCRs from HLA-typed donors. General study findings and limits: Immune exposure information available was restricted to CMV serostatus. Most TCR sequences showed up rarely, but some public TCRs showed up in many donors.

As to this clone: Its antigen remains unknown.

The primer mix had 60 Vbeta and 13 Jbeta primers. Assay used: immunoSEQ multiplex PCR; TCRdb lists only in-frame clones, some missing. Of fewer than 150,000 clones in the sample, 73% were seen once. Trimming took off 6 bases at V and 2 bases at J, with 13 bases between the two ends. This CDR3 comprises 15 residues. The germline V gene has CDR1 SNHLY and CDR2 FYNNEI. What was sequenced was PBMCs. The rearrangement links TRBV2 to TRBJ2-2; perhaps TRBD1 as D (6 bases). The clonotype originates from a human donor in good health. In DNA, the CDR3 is TGTGCCAGCAGGATCCCGGGACACAACACCGGGGAGCTGTTTTTT. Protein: CASRIPGHNTGELFF.